This T cell receptor (beta chain) was retrieved from a study of T-cell memory formation after mild COVID-19. CDR3 length equals 11 residues. Germline assignment: CDR1 DFQATT and CDR2 SNEGSKA (reference sequence). Deletions cut 7 bases from V and 5 bases from J, with 9 bases between. Study observations and caveats: Unconfirmed was the SARS-CoV-2 specificity of second-wave clones that peaked on day 37.

This clonotype turned up a few times. Its specificity is unknown. TCRdb reanalysed the 5' RACE reads using MiXCR and keeps one entry per CDR3 protein. The sample has 350,000 to 500,000 distinct CDR3 sequences; about a quarter are singletons. This chain links TRBV20-1 with TRBJ2-1; D is unresolved. The sequence was collected from an adult woman who had mild COVID-19 (a few samples of this study predate the infection). Cell type and time point are not known. Sequences were obtained from PBMCs or a T cell subset sorted from them (not recorded which). The CDR3 loop is CSGVFHNEQFF. The CDR3 DNA reads as TGCAGTGGGGTTTTCCACAATGAGCAGTTCTTC.